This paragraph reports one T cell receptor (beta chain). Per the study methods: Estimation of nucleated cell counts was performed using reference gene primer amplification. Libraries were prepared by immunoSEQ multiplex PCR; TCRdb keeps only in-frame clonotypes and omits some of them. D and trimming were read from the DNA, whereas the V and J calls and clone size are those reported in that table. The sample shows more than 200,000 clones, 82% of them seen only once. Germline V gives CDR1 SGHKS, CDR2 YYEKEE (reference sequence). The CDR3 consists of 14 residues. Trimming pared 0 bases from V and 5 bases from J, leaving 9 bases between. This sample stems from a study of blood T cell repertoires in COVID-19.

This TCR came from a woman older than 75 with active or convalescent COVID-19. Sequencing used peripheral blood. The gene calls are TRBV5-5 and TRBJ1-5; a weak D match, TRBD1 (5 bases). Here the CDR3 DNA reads TGTGCCAGCAGCTTGGGTCTGACAGATCAGCCCCAGCATTTT. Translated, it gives CASSLGLTDQPQHF.